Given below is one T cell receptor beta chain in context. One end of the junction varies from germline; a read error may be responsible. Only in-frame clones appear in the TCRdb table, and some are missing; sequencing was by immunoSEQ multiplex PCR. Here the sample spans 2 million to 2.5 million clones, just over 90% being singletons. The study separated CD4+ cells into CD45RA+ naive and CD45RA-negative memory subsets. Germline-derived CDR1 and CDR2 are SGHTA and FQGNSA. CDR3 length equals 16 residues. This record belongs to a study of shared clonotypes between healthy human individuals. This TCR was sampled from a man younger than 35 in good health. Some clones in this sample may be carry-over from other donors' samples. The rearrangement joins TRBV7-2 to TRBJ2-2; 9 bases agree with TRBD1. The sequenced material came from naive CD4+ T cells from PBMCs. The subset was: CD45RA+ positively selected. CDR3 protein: CASSLAGTGSFGELFF. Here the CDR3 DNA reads TGTGCCAGCAGCCTAGCAGGGACAGGGTCGTTCGGGGAGCTGTTTTTT. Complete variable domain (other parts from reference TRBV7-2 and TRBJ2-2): GAGVSQSPSNKVTEKGKDVELRCDPISGHTALYWYRQSLGQGLEFLIYFQGNSAPDKSGLPSDRFSAERTGGSVSTLTIQRTQQEDSAVYLCASSLAGTGSFGELFFGEGSRLTVL.